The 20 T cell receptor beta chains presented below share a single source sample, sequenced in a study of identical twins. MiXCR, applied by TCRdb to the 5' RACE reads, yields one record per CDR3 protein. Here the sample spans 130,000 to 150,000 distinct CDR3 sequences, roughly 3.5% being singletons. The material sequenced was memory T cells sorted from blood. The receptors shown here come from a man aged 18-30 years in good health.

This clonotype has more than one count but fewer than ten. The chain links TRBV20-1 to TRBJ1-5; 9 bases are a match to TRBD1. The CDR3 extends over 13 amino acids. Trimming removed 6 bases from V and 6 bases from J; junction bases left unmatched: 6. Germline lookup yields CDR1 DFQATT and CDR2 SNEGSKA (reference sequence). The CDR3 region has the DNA TGCAGTGCATTAAGACAGGGGGGTCAGCCCCAGCATTTT. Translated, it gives CSALRQGGQPQHF.

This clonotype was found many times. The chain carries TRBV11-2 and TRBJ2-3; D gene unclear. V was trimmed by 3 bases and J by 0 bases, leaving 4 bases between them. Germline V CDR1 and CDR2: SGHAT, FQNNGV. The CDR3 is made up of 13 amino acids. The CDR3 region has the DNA TGTGCCAGCAGCTTTCTCAGCACAGATACGCAGTATTTT. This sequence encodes CASSFLSTDTQYF.

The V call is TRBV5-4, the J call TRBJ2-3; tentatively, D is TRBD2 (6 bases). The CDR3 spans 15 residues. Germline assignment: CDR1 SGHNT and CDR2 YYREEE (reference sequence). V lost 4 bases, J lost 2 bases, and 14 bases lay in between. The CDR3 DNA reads TGTGCCAGCAGCCCGCCGGGACTTCTCACAGATACGCAGTATTTT. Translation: CASSPPGLLTDTQYF.

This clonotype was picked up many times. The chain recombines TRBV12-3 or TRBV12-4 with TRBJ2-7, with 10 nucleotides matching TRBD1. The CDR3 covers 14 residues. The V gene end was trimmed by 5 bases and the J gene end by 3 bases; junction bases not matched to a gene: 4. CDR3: CASSPWDRGYEQYF. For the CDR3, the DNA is TGTGCCAGCAGTCCCTGGGACAGGGGCTACGAGCAGTACTTC.

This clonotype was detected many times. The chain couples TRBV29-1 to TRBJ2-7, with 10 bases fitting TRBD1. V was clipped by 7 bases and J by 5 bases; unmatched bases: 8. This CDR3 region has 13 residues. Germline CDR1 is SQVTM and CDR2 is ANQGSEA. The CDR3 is CSETGQGFDEQYF. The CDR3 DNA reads TGCAGCGAAACGGGACAGGGGTTCGACGAGCAGTACTTC.

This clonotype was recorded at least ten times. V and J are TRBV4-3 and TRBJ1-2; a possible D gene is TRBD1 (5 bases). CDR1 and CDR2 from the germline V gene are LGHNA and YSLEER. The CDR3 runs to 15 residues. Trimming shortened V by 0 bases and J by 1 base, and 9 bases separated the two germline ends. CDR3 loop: CASSQEGPGNYGYTF. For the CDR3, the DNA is TGCGCCAGCAGCCAAGAGGGGCCGGGTAACTATGGCTACACCTTC.

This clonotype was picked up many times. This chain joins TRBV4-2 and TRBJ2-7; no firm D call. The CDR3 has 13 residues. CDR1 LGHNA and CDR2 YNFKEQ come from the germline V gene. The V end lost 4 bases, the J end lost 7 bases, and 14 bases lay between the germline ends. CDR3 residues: CASSLRRLEEQYF. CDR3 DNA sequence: TGTGCCAGCAGCCTCAGGCGATTAGAGGAGCAGTACTTC.

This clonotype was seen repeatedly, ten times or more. CDR3 DNA sequence: TGTGCCAGCAGTTTAGGGTCTGGGGGAAGCGGCTACACCTTC. Translated, it gives CASSLGSGGSGYTF. The J gene is TRBJ1-2, the V gene TRBV12-3 or TRBV12-4, with D perhaps matching TRBD1 (5 bases). V lost 1 base and J lost 8, with 14 bases in between. The CDR3 length is 14 residues.

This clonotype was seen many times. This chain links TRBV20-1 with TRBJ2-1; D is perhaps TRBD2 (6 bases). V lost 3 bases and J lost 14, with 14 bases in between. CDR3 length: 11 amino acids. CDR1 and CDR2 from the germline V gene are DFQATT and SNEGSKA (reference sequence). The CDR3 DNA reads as TGCAGTGCTAGTTCCCCCCAGCGGGAGTTCTTC. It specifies CSASSPQREFF.

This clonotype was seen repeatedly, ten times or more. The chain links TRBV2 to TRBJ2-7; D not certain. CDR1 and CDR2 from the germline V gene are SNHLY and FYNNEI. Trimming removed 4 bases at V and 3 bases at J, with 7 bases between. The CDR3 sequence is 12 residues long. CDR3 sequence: CASSGPRYEQYV. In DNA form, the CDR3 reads TGTGCCAGCAGTGGGCCCCGCTACGAGCAGTACGTC.

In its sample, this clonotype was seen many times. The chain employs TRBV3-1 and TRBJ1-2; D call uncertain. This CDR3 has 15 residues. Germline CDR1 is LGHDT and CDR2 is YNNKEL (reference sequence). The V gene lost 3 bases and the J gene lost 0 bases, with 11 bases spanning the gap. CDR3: CASSHKIRANYGYTF. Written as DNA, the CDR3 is TGTGCCAGCAGCCATAAGATCAGAGCTAACTATGGCTACACCTTC.

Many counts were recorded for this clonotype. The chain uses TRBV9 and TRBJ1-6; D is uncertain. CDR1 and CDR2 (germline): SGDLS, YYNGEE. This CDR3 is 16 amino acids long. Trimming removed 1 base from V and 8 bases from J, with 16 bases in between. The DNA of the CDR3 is TGTGCCAGCAGCGTATCTGTGGGAGGGCAGGATTCACCCCTCCACTTT. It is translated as CASSVSVGGQDSPLHF. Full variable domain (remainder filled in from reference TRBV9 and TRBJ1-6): DSGVTQTPKHLITATGQRVTLRCSPRSGDLSVYWYQQSLDQGLQFLIQYYNGEERAKGNILERFSAQQFPDLHSELNLSSLELGDSALYFCASSVSVGGQDSPLHFGNGTRLTVT.

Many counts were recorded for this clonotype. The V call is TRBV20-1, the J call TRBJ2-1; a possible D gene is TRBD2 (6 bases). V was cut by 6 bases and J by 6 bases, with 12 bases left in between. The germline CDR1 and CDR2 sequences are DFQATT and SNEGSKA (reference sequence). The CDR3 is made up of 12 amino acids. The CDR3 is CSARRDSNEQFF. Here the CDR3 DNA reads TGCAGTGCCCGCCGGGACTCCAATGAGCAGTTCTTC.

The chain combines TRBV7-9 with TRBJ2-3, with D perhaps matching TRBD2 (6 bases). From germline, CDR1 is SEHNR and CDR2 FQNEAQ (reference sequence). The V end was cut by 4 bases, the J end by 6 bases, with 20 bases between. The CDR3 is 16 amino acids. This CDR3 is CASSSPRDWLADTQYF. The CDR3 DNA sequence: TGTGCCAGCAGCTCACCCCGGGACTGGCTAGCGGATACGCAGTATTTT.

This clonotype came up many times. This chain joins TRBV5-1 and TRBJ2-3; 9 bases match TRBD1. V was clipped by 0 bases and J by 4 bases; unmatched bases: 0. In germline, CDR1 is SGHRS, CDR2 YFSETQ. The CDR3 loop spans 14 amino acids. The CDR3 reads CASSLGQGADTQYF. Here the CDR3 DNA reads TGCGCCAGCAGCTTGGGACAGGGGGCAGATACGCAGTATTTT.

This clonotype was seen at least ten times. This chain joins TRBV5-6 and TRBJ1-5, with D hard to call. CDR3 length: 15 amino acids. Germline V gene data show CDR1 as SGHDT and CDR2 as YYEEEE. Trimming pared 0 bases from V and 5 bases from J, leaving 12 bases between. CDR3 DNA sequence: TGTGCCAGCAGCTTGGGCTTGACTAGGGATCAGCCCCAGCATTTT. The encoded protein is CASSLGLTRDQPQHF.

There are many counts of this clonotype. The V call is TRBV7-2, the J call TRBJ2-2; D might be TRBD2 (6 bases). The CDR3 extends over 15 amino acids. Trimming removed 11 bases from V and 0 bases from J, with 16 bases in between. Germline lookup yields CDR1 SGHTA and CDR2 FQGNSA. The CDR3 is CASGRGSTNTGELFF. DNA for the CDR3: TGTGCCTCCGGGCGGGGTAGCACGAACACCGGGGAGCTGTTTTTT.

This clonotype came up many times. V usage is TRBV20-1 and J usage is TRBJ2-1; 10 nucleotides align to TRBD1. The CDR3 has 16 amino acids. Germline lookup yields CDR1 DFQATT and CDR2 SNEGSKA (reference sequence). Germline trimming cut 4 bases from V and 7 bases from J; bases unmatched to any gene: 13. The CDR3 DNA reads TGCAGTGCTACCCGTCCGGCGGGACAGGGGCGTAATGAGCAGTTCTTC. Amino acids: CSATRPAGQGRNEQFF.

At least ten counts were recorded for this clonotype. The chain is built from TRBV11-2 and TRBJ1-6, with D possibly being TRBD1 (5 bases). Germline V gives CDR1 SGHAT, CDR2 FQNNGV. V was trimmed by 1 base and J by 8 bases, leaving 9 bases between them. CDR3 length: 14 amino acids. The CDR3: CASSLGGPDSPLHF. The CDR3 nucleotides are TGTGCCAGCAGCTTAGGGGGACCAGATTCACCCCTCCACTTT. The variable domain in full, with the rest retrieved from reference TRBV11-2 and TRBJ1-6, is EAGVAQSPRYKIIEKRQSVAFWCNPISGHATLYWYQQILGQGPKLLIQFQNNGVVDDSQLPKDRFSAERLKGVDSTLKIQPAKLEDSAVYLCASSLGGPDSPLHFGNGTRLTVT.

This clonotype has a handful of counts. The CDR3 loop is CASSPSTNEKLFF. The CDR3 bases are TGTGCCAGCAGCCCCTCAACTAATGAAAAACTGTTTTTT. The V and J genes are TRBV7-8 and TRBJ1-4, with D hard to call. Germline CDR1 and CDR2: SGHVS and FQNEAQ. V lost 5 bases and J 0 bases, leaving 4 bases between the germline ends. There are 13 residues in the CDR3.